The 15 T cell receptor beta chains listed next were all sequenced from one sample in a study of cytomegalovirus exposure and HLA in healthy donors. The protocol was immunoSEQ multiplex PCR, while the TCRdb copy is restricted to in-frame clones and leaves out a portion. The sample has about 330,000 clones, roughly 88% seen once. The sequencing sample was made of PBMCs. Receptors were obtained from a woman in her late teens or twenties in good health and CMV-seronegative.

The genes are TRBV5-6 and TRBJ2-7; 12 bases agree with TRBD2. Germline V lookup: CDR1 SGHDT, CDR2 YYEEEE. J was trimmed by 6 bases and V by 4 bases; bases with no gene match: 5. The CDR3 runs to 14 residues. The CDR3 region is CASSLLAGGSEQYF. CDR3 nucleotide sequence: TGTGCCAGCAGCCTGCTAGCGGGAGGGTCCGAGCAGTACTTC.

This rearrangement joins TRBV9 to TRBJ1-1; 8 bases fit TRBD1. The CDR3 has 15 residues. Germline CDR1 SGDLS, CDR2 YYNGEE. V lost 0 bases and J lost 4; bases outside the gene matches: 5. DNA of the CDR3: TGTGCCAGCAGCGTAGGACAGGGGATCGCCACTGAAGCTTTCTTT. Protein: CASSVGQGIATEAFF. The variable domain in full, with the rest retrieved from reference TRBV9 and TRBJ1-1, is DSGVTQTPKHLITATGQRVTLRCSPRSGDLSVYWYQQSLDQGLQFLIQYYNGEERAKGNILERFSAQQFPDLHSELNLSSLELGDSALYFCASSVGQGIATEAFFGQGTRLTVV.

CDR3: CASSLRGQNTEAFF. The CDR3 coding sequence is TGTGCCAGCAGCTTAAGAGGACAGAACACTGAAGCTTTCTTT. V usage is TRBV7-9 and J usage is TRBJ1-1; TRBD1 is a possible D gene (5 bases). V lost 2 bases and J lost 1, with 8 bases in between. The CDR3 runs 14 residues. Germline CDR1 reads SEHNR; CDR2 reads FQNEAQ (reference sequence).

The chain carries TRBV5-1 and TRBJ2-3; 7 positions match TRBD1. V dropped 0 bases and J dropped 0; count of bases not matched to a gene: 4. The V gene's germline CDR1 is SGHRS and CDR2 YFSETQ. CDR3 length: 16 amino acids. The CDR3 sequence: CASSLGTGTSTDTQYF. Here the CDR3 DNA reads TGCGCCAGCAGCTTGGGGACAGGTACTAGCACAGATACGCAGTATTTT.

This clone was recorded only once. The chain employs TRBV11-2 and TRBJ2-3, with D possibly being TRBD2 (6 bases). The CDR3 contains 14 residues. CDR1 is SGHAT and CDR2 is FQNNGV in the germline V gene. Between the trimmed V and J ends, which lost 1 base and 9 bases, there was a span of 14 bases. The CDR3 loop reads CASSLAGDLLTQYF. CDR3 in DNA: TGTGCCAGCAGCTTAGCGGGAGACCTTCTGACGCAGTATTTT.

A few counts support this clone. This rearrangement joins TRBV11-2 to TRBJ2-7, with 7 bases that match TRBD2. Unmatched junction bases numbered 9, after V lost 7 bases and J lost 0 bases. Germline V lookup: CDR1 SGHAT, CDR2 FQNNGV. This CDR3 spans 15 amino acids. The CDR3: CASNQLAHGSYEQYF. CDR3 nucleotides: TGTGCCAGCAACCAACTAGCGCATGGCTCCTACGAGCAGTACTTC. Using reference TRBV11-2 and TRBJ2-7 for the parts outside the CDR3, the full variable domain is EAGVAQSPRYKIIEKRQSVAFWCNPISGHATLYWYQQILGQGPKLLIQFQNNGVVDDSQLPKDRFSAERLKGVDSTLKIQPAKLEDSAVYLCASNQLAHGSYEQYFGPGTRLTVT.

The chain uses TRBV18 and TRBJ2-7, with TRBD1 matching over 11 bases. J lost 3 bases, V lost 4 bases, and 5 bases had no gene match. Germline assignment: CDR1 KGHSH and CDR2 LQKENI. The CDR3 runs to 15 residues. The CDR3, as DNA: TGTGCCAGCTCACAGGACAGGGGGCCGCTCTACGAGCAGTACTTC. Translated: CASSQDRGPLYEQYF.

In DNA form, the CDR3 reads TGTGCCAGCAGCCCCGGACTTTTCACCGGGGAGCTGTTTTTT. This sequence encodes CASSPGLFTGELFF. The V and J genes are TRBV9 and TRBJ2-2, with a weak D call TRBD2 (5 bases). Per germline, CDR1 SGDLS and CDR2 YYNGEE. The CDR3 extends over 14 amino acids. The germline V and J ends were trimmed by 4 bases and 4 bases, with 11 bases remaining between them. The full variable domain, in which reference TRBV9 and TRBJ2-2 provide the parts outside the CDR3, is DSGVTQTPKHLITATGQRVTLRCSPRSGDLSVYWYQQSLDQGLQFLIQYYNGEERAKGNILERFSAQQFPDLHSELNLSSLELGDSALYFCASSPGLFTGELFFGEGSRLTVL.

The rearrangement uses TRBV5-1 and TRBJ2-1; possibly TRBD2 for D (6 bases). The CDR3 runs 15 residues. Germline assignment: CDR1 SGHRS and CDR2 YFSETQ. V was cut by 4 bases and J by 2 bases, with 13 bases left in between. CDR3 protein: CASSPLGGTYNEQFF. The CDR3 DNA reads as TGCGCCAGCAGCCCCCTCGGGGGTACCTACAATGAGCAGTTCTTC.

The chain uses TRBV9 and TRBJ2-5; D is possibly TRBD1 (5 bases). The length of the CDR3 is 14 residues. V was cut by 3 bases and J by 1 base, with 10 bases left in between. In germline, CDR1 is SGDLS, CDR2 YYNGEE. CDR3 bases: TGTGCCAGCAGCGCACCCGACAGCCAAGAGACCCAGTACTTC. Translation gives CASSAPDSQETQYF.

This rearrangement joins TRBV18 to TRBJ1-5, with D possibly being TRBD1 (6 bases). Between the trimmed V and J ends, which lost 6 bases and 9 bases, there was a span of 15 bases. Germline V lookup: CDR1 KGHSH, CDR2 LQKENI. The CDR3 runs to 13 residues. The CDR3 loop reads CASSGQPRGPQHF. The CDR3 nucleotides are TGTGCCAGCTCTGGACAGCCCCGGGGGCCCCAGCATTTT.

This clone has ten or more counts. The chain links TRBV27 to TRBJ1-1; D perhaps matches TRBD1 (6 bases). The germline V gene has CDR1 MNHEY and CDR2 SMNVEV (reference sequence). V shed 5 bases and J shed 3 bases, with 19 bases lying between them. The length of the CDR3 is 16 residues. CDR3 nucleotide sequence: TGTGCCAGCAGTCCCCTCCGACAGGTGTCCCACACTGAAGCTTTCTTT. Translated: CASSPLRQVSHTEAFF.

This clone occurred once. This rearrangement joins TRBV4-1 to TRBJ2-5, with TRBD2 matching 16 bases. The J segment lost 0 bases and the V segment lost 0 bases, leaving 7 bases of the junction unmatched. This CDR3 is 20 amino acids long. CDR1 MGHRA and CDR2 YSYEKL come from the germline V gene. CDR3 residues: CASSQDWGTSGRAYQETQYF. CDR3 bases: TGCGCCAGCAGCCAAGATTGGGGGACTAGCGGGAGGGCGTACCAAGAGACCCAGTACTTC.

V gene TRBV7-3 combines with J gene TRBJ2-7, with 8 positions matching TRBD2. This CDR3 has 15 amino acids. Germline V gene lookup returns CDR1 SGHTA and CDR2 FQGTGA. V gave up 1 base and J gave up 4 bases; unmatched junction bases: 6. The CDR3 protein is CASSLRAGAEYEQYF. CDR3 bases: TGTGCCAGCAGCTTAAGAGCGGGAGCTGAGTACGAGCAGTACTTC.

The CDR3 sequence is CASSLGGGGGELFF. CDR3 coding DNA: TGTGCCAGCAGCCTGGGAGGAGGAGGCGGGGAGCTGTTTTTT. The chain carries TRBV6-6 and TRBJ2-2; tentative D call: TRBD2 (6 bases). The ends were cut back, 6 bases at V and 7 bases at J, with 15 bases in the middle. The CDR3 covers 14 residues. The germline V gene encodes CDR1 MNHNY and CDR2 SVGAGI (reference sequence).